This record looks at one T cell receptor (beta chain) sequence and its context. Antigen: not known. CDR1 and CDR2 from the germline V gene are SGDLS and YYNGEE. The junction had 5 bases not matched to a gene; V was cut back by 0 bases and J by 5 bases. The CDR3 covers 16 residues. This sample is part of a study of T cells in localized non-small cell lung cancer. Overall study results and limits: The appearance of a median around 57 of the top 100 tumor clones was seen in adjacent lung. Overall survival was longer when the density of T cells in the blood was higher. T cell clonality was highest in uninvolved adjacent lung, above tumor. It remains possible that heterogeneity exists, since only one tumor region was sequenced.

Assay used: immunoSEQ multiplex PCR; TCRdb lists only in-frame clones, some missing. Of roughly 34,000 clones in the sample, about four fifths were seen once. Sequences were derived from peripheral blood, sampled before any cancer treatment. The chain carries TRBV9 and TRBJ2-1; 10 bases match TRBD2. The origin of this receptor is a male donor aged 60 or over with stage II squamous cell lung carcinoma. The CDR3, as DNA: TGTGCCAGCAGCGTAGAAGCGGGGGGGCTAAACAATGAGCAGTTCTTC. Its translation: CASSVEAGGLNNEQFF.